The T cell receptor (beta chain) under discussion was sequenced for a study of CD8 T cells in Susac syndrome. The CDR3 covers 15 residues. Trimming pared 4 bases from V and 4 bases from J, leaving 15 bases between. Germline loops: CDR1 SGDLS, CDR2 YYNGEE. Sequencing of TCR beta was performed on blood CD8+ T cells and on blood CD4+ T cells. Negative isolation yielded CD4+ and CD8+ T cells, and FACS enriched TEMRA cells. This clonotype was recorded only once. RNA amounts of about 0.5 to 1 ug underwent reverse transcription with random hexamers. TCRdb used MiXCR to reprocess the immunoSEQ multiplex PCR reads, holding one entry per CDR3 protein. The table has about 300,000 distinct CDR3 sequences, 70% to 90% seen once.

The TCR comes from a human donor with multiple sclerosis. The genes are TRBV9 and TRBJ2-1; D may be TRBD1 or TRBD2 (5 bases each). What was sequenced was CD8+ T cells from PBMCs. The CDR3 nucleotides are TGTGCCAGCAGCCTTTGGGATGGGGGTTACAATGAGCAGTTCTTC. This codes for CASSLWDGGYNEQFF.